What follows describes a single TCR beta chain. Some clones are missing from TCRdb's copy, which holds only in-frame ones; the method was immunoSEQ multiplex PCR. The data show about 60,000 clones, with about 90% seen just once and about 0.49% held by the top ten. This entry is derived from a study of T cell changes during pregnancy in multiple sclerosis. V was clipped by 6 bases and J by 4 bases; unmatched bases: 9. Looked up from germline, CDR1 is LNHDA and CDR2 is SQIVND (reference sequence). This CDR3 spans 14 amino acids. This sample comprised CD4+ T cells from peripheral blood mononuclear cells, obtained after pregnancy. This sequence was found in a female donor in good health, enrolled as a control in a pregnancy study. The rearrangement links TRBV19 to TRBJ2-7; 7 bases match TRBD1. The CDR3 here is CASRGSRGIYEQYF. Here the CDR3 DNA reads TGTGCCAGTAGGGGAAGCAGGGGGATATACGAGCAGTACTTC.